This T cell receptor beta chain was sequenced in a study of blood T cell repertoires in COVID-19 (dated by TCRdb to about 2020). Regarding the complete study: Samples covering the acute and convalescent phases of COVID-19 were provided by collaborators in the United States, Italy and Spain. The sample metadata nearly always contained a de-identified subject ID, COVID-19 status, age in years and sex. HLA class I and class II types, where available, came from metadata supplied by the sample provider rather than from assay-based typing. The material from the prospective study consisted of cDNA or gDNA derived from T cells, B-cell-depleted T cells, or PBMCs. The repertoires were made available in a free public database intended to serve as a resource for research on the immune response to SARS-CoV-2. The samples were drawn from two sources: the first 160 participants of the ongoing ImmuneRACE study, and 1,254 subjects contributed by 6 global collaborators. Deeply sampled blood TCRbeta repertoires from subjects exposed to, actively infected with, or recovered from COVID-19 were included in the dataset. What the authors observed across the whole study: How much clinical and demographic metadata was included differed by source and by participant, and the metadata was provided uncurated.

In regard to this clone: Its antigen is currently not known. Base-call qualities are not available, and no considerably larger clone is one nucleotide away.

TCRbeta CDR3 regions were amplified from genomic DNA by means of the immunoSEQ Assay, a bias-controlled multiplex PCR. On the authors' methods: Nucleated cell counts per sample were estimated from amplification of reference gene primers within the assay. To quantify the absolute abundance of each unique TCRbeta CDR3 rearrangement, sequence reads were collapsed and filtered. For each sample, productive Simpson clonality was calculated by taking the square root of Simpson's diversity index across productive rearrangements. As stored in TCRdb, this immuneACCESS dataset retains in-frame rearrangements with V and J assigned. A fraction of the clones does not appear; measured against another copy, unresolved V genes explain less than half of the discrepancy, and the remainder lacks a known reason. The V and J calls and clone size come from that table; D and trimming were worked out from the DNA. Counted in this sample were 75,000 or so clones; roughly 87% of them appeared once. The ten biggest clones cover roughly 5.3% of the sample.

Each collaborating institution followed its own protocols to collect whole blood in K2EDTA tubes. Collaborator samples were shipped for TCRbeta analysis as frozen whole blood, isolated PBMCs, or DNA extracted from either sample type. The sequencing input was peripheral blood. The receptor comes from a woman over 75 with active or convalescent COVID-19.

The nucleotide sequence reads TGTGCCAGCAGTGTGATAGGCGGGAGGGATGGCTACACCTTC. This gives the protein CASSVIGGRDGYTF. The rearranged chain carries TRBV2 and TRBJ1-2; the D gene cannot be resolved reliably. V was cut back by 4 bases and J by 6 bases, leaving a gap of 15 bases between them. The germline V gene encodes CDR1 SNHLY and CDR2 FYNNEI. Inclusive of the bounding cysteine and phenylalanine, the CDR3 is 14 residues long. Left in the record is the CDR3 DNA by itself, 42 bases read in frame from the first base.